Shown below are 30 T cell receptor beta chains from a single sample sequenced in a study of cytomegalovirus exposure and HLA in healthy donors. Researchers ran the PCR with 60 Vbeta and 13 Jbeta primers. Clones were read by immunoSEQ multiplex PCR, and TCRdb kept only the in-frame ones, dropping some. The sample lists 150,000 to 200,000 clones, around three quarters occurring once. The sequencing input was PBMCs. Every receptor here comes from a man between 35 and 55 years old in good health and CMV-seronegative.

The chain has TRBV6-5 and TRBJ1-1, with D possibly being TRBD1 (6 bases). V dropped 5 bases and J dropped 4 bases, with 14 bases sitting between them. The CDR3 contains 14 residues. Germline V CDR1 and CDR2: MNHEY, SVGAGI. CDR3 in amino acids: CASSTNRGGTEAFF. The DNA of the CDR3 is TGTGCCAGCAGTACCAATCGAGGGGGCACTGAAGCTTTCTTT.

The genes are TRBV12-5 and TRBJ2-5; unclear D gene. The CDR3 runs to 13 residues. V was trimmed by 4 bases and J by 0 bases, leaving 6 bases between them. Germline V gene lookup returns CDR1 LGHNT and CDR2 FRNRAP. CDR3 amino acids: CASGSGNQETQYF. For the CDR3, the DNA is TGTGCTAGTGGTTCAGGAAACCAAGAGACCCAGTACTTC.

The V and J genes are TRBV28 and TRBJ1-2; the match to TRBD1 covers 8 bases. Per germline, CDR1 MDHEN and CDR2 SYDVKM. The length of the CDR3 is 17 residues. V shed 2 bases and J 3 bases; nucleotides not matched to a gene: 11. CDR3 protein: CASSLPPLGQGDYGYTF. The CDR3 DNA follows: TGTGCCAGCAGTTTACCCCCTCTTGGACAGGGAGACTATGGCTACACCTTC.

This clone was detected once. The chain uses TRBV5-8 and TRBJ1-2; perhaps TRBD1 as D (6 bases). The CDR3 runs to 14 residues. Germline loops: CDR1 SGHTS, CDR2 YDEGEE. Trimming pared 4 bases from V and 2 bases from J, leaving 12 bases between. The CDR3 is CASSQGRGNYGYTF. CDR3 nucleotide sequence: TGTGCCAGCAGCCAAGGCAGGGGCAACTATGGCTACACCTTC.

The chain combines TRBV30 with TRBJ2-5, with D perhaps matching TRBD2 (6 bases). The CDR3 consists of 13 residues. Germline values: CDR1 GTSNPN, CDR2 SVGIG (reference sequence). V lost 4 bases and J lost 2, with 11 bases in between. CDR3 bases: TGTGCCTGGACCCCCCTAGCGCAAGAGACCCAGTACTTC. Its translation is CAWTPLAQETQYF.

The rearrangement links TRBV6-1 to TRBJ1-1; D unclear. V was shortened by 5 bases and J by 1 base, with 11 bases between the two germline ends. CDR1 and CDR2 from the germline V gene are MNHNS and SASEGT. The CDR3 is 14 residues long. The CDR3 nucleotides are TGTGCCAGCAGTAGGCAGGCAGAGAACACTGAAGCTTTCTTT. It is translated as CASSRQAENTEAFF.

The chain recombines TRBV7-9 with TRBJ2-1; D gene ambiguous. Germline loops: CDR1 SEHNR, CDR2 FQNEAQ (reference sequence). The CDR3 contains 11 residues. Trimming stripped 2 bases from V and 7 bases from J, with 3 bases between. The CDR3 bases are TGTGCCAGCAGCTTAACTAATGAGCAGTTCTTC. It is translated as CASSLTNEQFF.

V gene TRBV4-1 combines with J gene TRBJ2-1, with a weak D call TRBD1 (5 bases). The CDR3 extends over 15 amino acids. Germline-derived CDR1 and CDR2 are MGHRA and YSYEKL. V lost 1 base and J 4 bases, leaving 11 bases between the germline ends. As DNA, the CDR3 is TGCGCCAGCAGCCAAGGACAGACTTATTACAATGAGCAGTTCTTC. It yields the protein CASSQGQTYYNEQFF.

The chain carries TRBV28 and TRBJ2-7; 7 bases align to TRBD1. The CDR3 is made up of 15 amino acids. Per the germline V gene, CDR1 is MDHEN and CDR2 is SYDVKM. The junction had 11 bases not matched to a gene; V was cut back by 6 bases and J by 3 bases. CDR3 loop: CASSQTGDPIYEQYF. The CDR3 bases are TGTGCCAGCAGCCAAACAGGGGACCCTATCTACGAGCAGTACTTC.

The chain is built from TRBV5-1 and TRBJ1-1, with 8 bases fitting TRBD1. CDR3 size: 14 residues. Germline trimming cut 5 bases from V and 3 bases from J; bases unmatched to any gene: 6. Germline values: CDR1 SGHRS, CDR2 YFSETQ. The CDR3 protein is CASRSGGSDTEAFF. The CDR3 DNA reads as TGCGCCAGCAGGTCAGGGGGCAGCGACACTGAAGCTTTCTTT.

The rearrangement uses TRBV7-3 and TRBJ2-2, with 7 bases identical to TRBD1. Germline values: CDR1 SGHTA, CDR2 FQGTGA. CDR3 length equals 15 residues. J gave up 6 bases and V 3 bases, and 7 bases lay outside the gene matches. CDR3 in amino acids: CASSLLGGAPGELFF. The CDR3 coding sequence is TGTGCCAGCAGCTTGTTAGGGGGCGCCCCCGGGGAGCTGTTTTTT.

The chain has TRBV7-8 and TRBJ2-2; D unresolved. V lost 5 bases to trimming and J lost 0 bases, with 7 bases between them. This CDR3 region has 14 residues. Germline values: CDR1 SGHVS, CDR2 FQNEAQ. CDR3 DNA sequence: TGTGCCAGCAGCATTCTCGCGAACACCGGGGAGCTGTTTTTT. This sequence encodes CASSILANTGELFF.

The chain recombines TRBV9 with TRBJ2-2, with D possibly called TRBD1 or TRBD2 (10 bases each). Trimming pared 3 bases from V and 6 bases from J, leaving 33 bases between. Germline V gene data show CDR1 as SGDLS and CDR2 as YYNGEE. There are 21 residues in the CDR3. The CDR3 spells CASSGRQGALSSGSLPGELFF. The CDR3 nucleotides are TGTGCCAGCAGCGGCCGACAGGGGGCGCTTTCTAGCGGGAGCCTCCCCGGGGAGCTGTTTTTT.

This rearrangement joins TRBV25-1 to TRBJ1-2, with a weak D call TRBD1 (6 bases). CDR1 is MGHDK, CDR2 SYGVNS, per germline. The CDR3 sequence is 14 residues long. The V end lost 6 bases, the J end lost 6 bases, and 17 bases lay between the germline ends. The CDR3 region is CASSPGGGTNGYTF. DNA for the CDR3: TGTGCCAGCAGCCCCGGGGGGGGCACAAATGGCTACACCTTC.

This chain connects TRBV6-5 to TRBJ2-3; D gene uncertain. The CDR3 runs 15 residues. V lost 0 bases to trimming and J lost 5 bases, with 12 bases between them. Germline lookup yields CDR1 MNHEY and CDR2 SVGAGI. In DNA, the CDR3 is TGTGCCAGCAGTTACTCGAGATACAGTCTAGATACGCAGTATTTT. Residues: CASSYSRYSLDTQYF.

The chain joins TRBV7-9 to TRBJ2-7, with 10 positions matching TRBD1. CDR1 is SEHNR and CDR2 is FQNEAQ in the germline V gene (reference sequence). The CDR3 covers 16 residues. The V gene end was trimmed by 0 bases and the J gene end by 2 bases; junction bases not matched to a gene: 4. CDR3 region: CASSLAPGQGPYEQYF. CDR3 bases: TGTGCCAGCAGCTTAGCACCGGGACAGGGGCCCTACGAGCAGTACTTC.

This clone was recorded a few times. The chain uses TRBV29-1 and TRBJ2-3; 7 positions match TRBD1. This CDR3 region has 15 residues. The trim removed 5 bases at V and 2 bases at J, leaving 10 bases unmatched. Germline V CDR1 and CDR2: SQVTM, ANQGSEA. For the CDR3, the DNA is TGCAGCGTTAAAACCGGGACAGACTACACAGATACGCAGTATTTT. Its translation: CSVKTGTDYTDTQYF.

The chain employs TRBV7-9 and TRBJ1-1; D is ambiguous. Per germline, CDR1 SEHNR and CDR2 FQNEAQ (reference sequence). Trimming pared 2 bases from V and 4 bases from J, leaving 8 bases between. There are 13 residues in the CDR3. CDR3 nucleotides: TGTGCCAGCAGCTTACCGGGTAGCACTGAAGCTTTCTTT. Residues: CASSLPGSTEAFF.

The DNA of the CDR3 is TGCGCCAGCAGCTTCATTACAGGGGGGCCTGGAAACACCATATATTTT. Its protein product is CASSFITGGPGNTIYF. The J gene is TRBJ1-3, the V gene TRBV5-1; 8 nucleotides match TRBD1. Germline values: CDR1 SGHRS, CDR2 YFSETQ. V was pared by 2 bases and J by 2 bases, with 6 bases of the junction left unmatched. The CDR3 has 16 residues.

In the case of this clone: The junction differs from germline at one of its ends, possibly a read error. This chain joins TRBV7-9 and TRBJ1-2; TRBD1 matches 8 bases. This CDR3 contains 13 residues. CDR1 SEHNR and CDR2 FQNEAQ come from the germline V gene (reference sequence). The CDR3 DNA reads as TGTTCCAGCAGCTCCAACAGGGGGGATGGCTACACCTTC. Protein product: CSSSSNRGDGYTF.

The chain is built from TRBV2 and TRBJ1-4; 9 bases are a match to TRBD1. V trimming: 6 bases; J trimming: 4 bases; junction bases outside the gene matches: 9. The CDR3 totals 16 residues. CDR1 and CDR2 (germline): SNHLY, FYNNEI. The CDR3 DNA sequence: TGTGCCAGCAGCCTGGACAGGGGTGCTCGTAATGAAAAACTGTTTTTT. Its translation: CASSLDRGARNEKLFF.

This sequence joins TRBV27 and TRBJ1-4; the D is unclear. V lost 3 bases to trimming and J lost 4 bases, with 6 bases between them. The germline gives CDR1 MNHEY, CDR2 SMNVEV (reference sequence). The CDR3 has 13 amino acids. The CDR3 spells CASSFGINEKLFF. DNA for the CDR3: TGTGCCAGCAGTTTTGGCATTAATGAAAAACTGTTTTTT.

The genes are TRBV19 and TRBJ1-1; 9 bases fit TRBD1. The CDR3 has 15 amino acids. Germline CDR1 LNHDA, CDR2 SQIVND (reference sequence). V dropped 3 bases and J dropped 2; count of bases not matched to a gene: 4. The CDR3: CASSIWDRANTEAFF. CDR3 bases: TGTGCCAGTAGTATTTGGGACAGGGCCAACACTGAAGCTTTCTTT.

This clone has only a few counts. At one end, the junction sequence differs from germline, possibly due to a read error. The V gene is TRBV19, the J gene TRBJ2-6; possible D gene TRBD1, 5 bases. There are 17 residues in the CDR3. The germline gives CDR1 LNHDA, CDR2 SQIVND (reference sequence). The DNA for the CDR3 is TGTGCCAGTAGTATAACGGTTCGGCAGTCTGGGGCCAACGGCCTGACTTTC. Protein: CASSITVRQSGANGLTF.

The V and J genes are TRBV19 and TRBJ2-7; perhaps TRBD1 as D (6 bases). CDR3 length: 14 amino acids. CDR1 is LNHDA and CDR2 is SQIVND in the germline V gene (reference sequence). V lost 6 bases, J lost 6 bases, and 18 bases lay in between. The CDR3, as DNA: TGTGCCAGTAGCGTGACAGGTGCCGGCGGCGAGCAGTACGTC. Translation gives CASSVTGAGGEQYV.

This clone was detected only a few times. The V gene is TRBV4-1, the J gene TRBJ2-7; 7 nucleotides align to TRBD2. The CDR3 covers 19 residues. The V segment lost 0 bases and the J segment 2 bases; nucleotides outside the gene matches: 16. Germline-derived CDR1 and CDR2 are MGHRA and YSYEKL. Here the CDR3 reads CASSQEGTQFCGTTYEQYV. CDR3 DNA sequence: TGCGCCAGCAGCCAAGAGGGGACTCAATTTTGCGGGACTACCTACGAGCAGTACGTC.

This clone was picked up a small number of times. The CDR3 DNA reads as TGTGCCTGGAGTGGGGGCTTCCGACCGGCCAATGAGCAGTTCTTC. It codes for CAWSGGFRPANEQFF. The chain joins TRBV30 to TRBJ2-1; perhaps TRBD1 as D (5 bases). V dropped 1 base and J dropped 6 bases, with 16 bases sitting between them. The CDR3 extends over 15 amino acids. Germline lookup yields CDR1 GTSNPN and CDR2 SVGIG (reference sequence).

This rearrangement joins TRBV19 to TRBJ1-2; possible D gene TRBD1, 6 bases. V was clipped by 9 bases and J by 4 bases, with 15 bases between them. Germline V CDR1 and CDR2: LNHDA, SQIVND (reference sequence). This CDR3 has 13 amino acids. The chain's CDR3 is CASSGQTFYGYTF. The CDR3 region has the DNA TGTGCCAGCAGCGGACAGACCTTCTATGGCTACACCTTC. Full variable domain (rest looked up from reference TRBV19 and TRBJ1-2): DGGITQSPKYLFRKEGQNVTLSCEQNLNHDAMYWYRQDPGQGLRLIYYSQIVNDFQKGDIAEGYSVSREKKESFPLTVTSAQKNPTAFYLCASSGQTFYGYTFGSGTRLTVV.

The chain has TRBV27 and TRBJ2-5, with D unresolved. CDR1 MNHEY and CDR2 SMNVEV come from the germline V gene (reference sequence). The CDR3 runs 13 residues. V was pared by 2 bases and J by 5 bases, with 9 bases between. CDR3 in amino acids: CASSLDGWETQYF. The DNA of the CDR3 is TGTGCCAGCAGTTTAGACGGGTGGGAGACCCAGTACTTC.

The chain links TRBV7-9 to TRBJ2-7, with a tentative D call TRBD1 (7 bases). V was trimmed by 5 bases and J by 7 bases, leaving 15 bases between them. Germline V gene sequence: CDR1 SEHNR, CDR2 FQNEAQ (reference sequence). The CDR3 has 13 amino acids. The CDR3 spells CASSAGHRGEQYF. As DNA, the CDR3 is TGTGCCAGCAGCGCGGGACACAGGGGAGAGCAGTACTTC.